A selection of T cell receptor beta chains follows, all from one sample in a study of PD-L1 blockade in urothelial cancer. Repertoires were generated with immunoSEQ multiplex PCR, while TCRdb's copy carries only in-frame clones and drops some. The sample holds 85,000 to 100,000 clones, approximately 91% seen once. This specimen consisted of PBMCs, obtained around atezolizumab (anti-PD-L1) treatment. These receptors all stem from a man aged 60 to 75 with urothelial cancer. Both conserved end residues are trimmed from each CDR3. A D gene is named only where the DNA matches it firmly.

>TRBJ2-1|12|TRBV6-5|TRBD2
ASSYGRAYNEQF
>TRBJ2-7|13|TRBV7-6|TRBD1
ASSLGADRAHEQY
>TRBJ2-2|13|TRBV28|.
ASSPGAVNTGELF
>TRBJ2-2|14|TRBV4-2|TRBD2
ASSLSGGGLTGELF
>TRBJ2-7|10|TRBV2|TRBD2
ASTGLAGEQY
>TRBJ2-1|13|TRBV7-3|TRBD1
ASSQQGAEHNEQF
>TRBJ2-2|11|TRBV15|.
ATSEQGRRELF
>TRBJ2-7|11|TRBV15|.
ATSRGPRDEQY
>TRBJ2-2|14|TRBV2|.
ASSLYGVSNTGELF
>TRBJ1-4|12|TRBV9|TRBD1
ASSVGQGNEKLF
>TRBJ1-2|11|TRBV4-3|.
ASSQESHYGYT
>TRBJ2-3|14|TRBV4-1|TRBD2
ASSQIAGRYTDTQY
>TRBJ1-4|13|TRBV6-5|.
ASSYSRQGAEKLF
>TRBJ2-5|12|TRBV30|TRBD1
AWKTGGLGETQY
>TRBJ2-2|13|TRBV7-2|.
ASSLGGARTGELF
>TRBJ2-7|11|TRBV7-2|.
ASSSIHRDEQY
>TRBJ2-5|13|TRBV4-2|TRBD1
ASSLRNTGGQTQY
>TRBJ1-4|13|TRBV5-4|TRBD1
ASSLAKTGDEKLF
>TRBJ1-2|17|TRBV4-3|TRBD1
ASSPRIVIRTGGGYGYT
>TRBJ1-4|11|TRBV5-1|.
ASAHNEGEKLF
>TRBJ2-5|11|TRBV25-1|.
ASWQTKQETQY
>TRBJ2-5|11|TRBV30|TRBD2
AWTILAEETQY
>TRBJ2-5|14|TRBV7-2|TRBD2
ASSQQTSGTKETQY
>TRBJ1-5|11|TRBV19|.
APKADSNQPQH
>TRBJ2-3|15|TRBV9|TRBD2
ASSSRTSGGGPDTQY
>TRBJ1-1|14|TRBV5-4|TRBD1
ASSPGTGGRGTEAF
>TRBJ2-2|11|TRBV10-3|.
ATHGANTGELF
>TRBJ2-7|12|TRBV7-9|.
ASSLNQGGNEQY
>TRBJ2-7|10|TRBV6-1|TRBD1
ASRGQAYEQY
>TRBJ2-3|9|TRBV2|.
ASRYTDTQY
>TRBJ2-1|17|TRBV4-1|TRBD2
ASSQSSGLAGEWPNEQF
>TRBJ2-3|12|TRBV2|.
ASSPSRYTDTQY
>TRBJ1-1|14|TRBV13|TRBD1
ASSRPRETGGTEAF
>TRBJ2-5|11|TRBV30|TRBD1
AWRQGALETQY
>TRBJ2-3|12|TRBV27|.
ASGSLESTDTQY
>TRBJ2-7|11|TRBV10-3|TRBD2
AISERGGYEQY
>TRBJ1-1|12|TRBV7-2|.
ASSFGGLNTEAF